This T cell receptor (beta chain) was profiled in a study of T cell responses to AZD1222 COVID-19 vaccine. Broader study findings: After two AZD1222 doses, spike-specific TCR breadth and depth rose versus day 0. Spike regions recognized by vaccine-associated CD4 TCRs spanned the protein, led by 160-218 and 743-854.

Produced via immunoSEQ multiplex PCR; TCRdb's table is partial and in-frame only. The sample has some 150,000 clones; just over 90% are singletons. Comment on this clone: Its antigen is not known.

Trimming took off 0 bases at V and 8 bases at J, with 11 bases between the two ends. CDR3 length: 13 amino acids. The germline V gene has CDR1 SGHRS and CDR2 YFSETQ. This material consisted of peripheral blood, taken on day 0 of MenACWY control vaccination. V gene TRBV5-1 combines with J gene TRBJ1-2, with D tentatively TRBD1 (6 bases). The origin of this receptor is an adult in good health. CDR3 sequence reads: CASSLEGVKGYTF. CDR3 in DNA: TGCGCCAGCAGCTTGGAGGGGGTGAAGGGCTACACCTTC.